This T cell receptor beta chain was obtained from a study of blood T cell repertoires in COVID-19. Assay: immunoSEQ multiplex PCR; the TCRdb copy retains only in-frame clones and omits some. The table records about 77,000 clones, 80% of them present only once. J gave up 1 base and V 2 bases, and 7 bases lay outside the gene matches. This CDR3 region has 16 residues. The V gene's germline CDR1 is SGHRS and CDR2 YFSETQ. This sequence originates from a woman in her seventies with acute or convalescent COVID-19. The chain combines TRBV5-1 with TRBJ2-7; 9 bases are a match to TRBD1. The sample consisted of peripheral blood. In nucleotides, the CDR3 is TGCGCCAGCAGCTTTGGGACAGGGAGCACGTCCTACGAGCAGTACTTC. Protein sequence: CASSFGTGSTSYEQYF.